Each of the 13 T cell receptor beta chains below was sequenced from the same sample in a study of CD8 T cells in Susac syndrome. The authors reverse transcribed about 0.5 to 1 ug RNA with random hexamers. TCRdb reanalysed the immunoSEQ multiplex PCR reads using MiXCR and keeps one entry per CDR3 protein. The top ten clones hold around 0.08% of a sample with approximately 150,000 distinct CDR3 sequences, roughly nine tenths of them seen once. Source material: CD4+ T cells from PBMCs. All receptors derive from a human donor in good health.

V gene TRBV19 combines with J gene TRBJ2-4; 7 nucleotides agree with TRBD1. Germline V gene sequence: CDR1 LNHDA, CDR2 SQIVND (reference sequence). V trimming: 2 bases; J trimming: 0 bases; junction bases outside the gene matches: 1. The CDR3 is 15 amino acids. The CDR3, as DNA: TGTGCCAGTAGTATACAGGGGGTAGCCAAAAACATTCAGTACTTC. This translates into CASSIQGVAKNIQYF.

The chain carries TRBV7-2 and TRBJ2-1; D gene unclear. V lost 1 base to trimming and J lost 6 bases, with 10 bases between them. Germline loops: CDR1 SGHTA, CDR2 FQGNSA. The CDR3 totals 14 residues. The CDR3 DNA is TGTGCCAGCAGCTTAGTACGATGGGGCAATGAGCAGTTCTTC. This translates into CASSLVRWGNEQFF.

The chain has TRBV4-1 and TRBJ1-5, with no clear D. The CDR3 contains 15 residues. The V end lost 0 bases, the J end lost 5 bases, and 11 bases lay between the germline ends. Germline lookup yields CDR1 MGHRA and CDR2 YSYEKL. The CDR3 DNA sequence: TGCGCCAGCAGCCAAGATCTCGACGTGTATCAGCCCCAGCATTTT. Residues: CASSQDLDVYQPQHF.

The V gene is TRBV5-1, the J gene TRBJ2-5; tentatively, D is TRBD1 or TRBD2 (6 bases each). Trimming stripped 4 bases from V and 5 bases from J, with 12 bases between. The CDR3 is made up of 13 amino acids. CDR1 and CDR2 from the germline V gene are SGHRS and YFSETQ. The CDR3 DNA reads TGCGCCAGCAGCCGCGGGACACGGGAGACCCAGTACTTC. Translating gives CASSRGTRETQYF.

This clonotype was observed a single time. V is TRBV28 and J is TRBJ1-5, with unresolved D. Trimming shortened V by 3 bases and J by 1 base, and 13 bases separated the two germline ends. Per germline, CDR1 MDHEN and CDR2 SYDVKM. The CDR3 runs 16 residues. The CDR3 loop is CASSFAEVWSNQPQHF. The CDR3 DNA reads as TGTGCCAGCAGTTTTGCAGAAGTATGGAGCAATCAGCCCCAGCATTTT.

The V gene is TRBV7-2, the J gene TRBJ1-5; no definite D call. Between the trimmed V and J ends, which lost 5 bases and 4 bases, there was a span of 6 bases. Germline-derived CDR1 and CDR2 are SGHTA and FQGNSA. This CDR3 spans 12 amino acids. The CDR3 here is CASSRENQPQHF. The CDR3 coding sequence is TGTGCCAGCAGCCGGGAAAATCAGCCCCAGCATTTT. Full variable domain (rest looked up from reference TRBV7-2 and TRBJ1-5): GAGVSQSPSNKVTEKGKDVELRCDPISGHTALYWYRQSLGQGLEFLIYFQGNSAPDKSGLPSDRFSAERTGGSVSTLTIQRTQQEDSAVYLCASSRENQPQHFGDGTRLSIL.

The genes are TRBV3-1 and TRBJ2-7; TRBD1 is a possible D gene (6 bases). CDR3 length: 14 amino acids. Trimming removed 3 bases from V and 3 bases from J, with 12 bases in between. Germline V gives CDR1 LGHDT, CDR2 YNNKEL (reference sequence). The CDR3 coding sequence is TGTGCCAGCAGCCAGCAACAGGGTAGCTACGAGCAGTACTTC. Its protein is CASSQQQGSYEQYF.

The chain carries TRBV20-1 and TRBJ2-1; TRBD2 matches at 7 bases. Unmatched junction bases numbered 17, after V lost 5 bases and J lost 7 bases. The CDR3 totals 16 residues. CDR1 and CDR2 (germline): DFQATT, SNEGSKA (reference sequence). The CDR3 region is CSAVGGEGNVWNEQFF. The DNA of the CDR3 is TGCAGTGCTGTTGGCGGGGAGGGTAACGTCTGGAATGAGCAGTTCTTC.

V is TRBV20-1 and J is TRBJ2-5; 7 bases line up with TRBD1. The CDR3 is 13 amino acids. Germline V gene data show CDR1 as DFQATT and CDR2 as SNEGSKA (reference sequence). With 6 bases clipped from V and 7 bases from J, the junction kept 11 bases outside the gene matches. CDR3 region: CSAPGQSTGTQYF. The CDR3 DNA reads TGCAGTGCACCGGGACAGTCGACGGGGACCCAGTACTTC.

This chain's CDR3 is CASSLSVNRDRVCEQYF. The CDR3, as DNA: TGTGCCAGCAGTCTTTCAGTGAACCGGGACAGGGTATGCGAGCAGTACTTC. The chain joins TRBV6-9 to TRBJ2-7, with 9 positions matching TRBD1. The CDR3 has 17 residues. Germline trimming cut 5 bases from V and 6 bases from J; bases unmatched to any gene: 17. Germline V gives CDR1 MNHGY, CDR2 SVAAGI.

This sequence joins TRBV5-5 and TRBJ1-2, with 9 bases that match TRBD1. The V segment lost 4 bases and the J segment 5 bases; nucleotides outside the gene matches: 6. The CDR3 extends over 14 amino acids. Germline-derived CDR1 and CDR2 are SGHKS and YYEKEE (reference sequence). In DNA, the CDR3 is TGTGCCAGCAGCCGGGACAGGGTCGATTATGGCTACACCTTC. Protein sequence: CASSRDRVDYGYTF.

This clonotype was detected once. The V call is TRBV20-1, the J call TRBJ2-7; D is perhaps TRBD1 (5 bases). The CDR3 is 13 amino acids. Trimming removed 0 bases at V and 4 bases at J, with 10 bases between. Germline V CDR1 and CDR2: DFQATT, SNEGSKA (reference sequence). CDR3 nucleotide sequence: TGCAGTGCTAGAGATTGGCAGGGATACGAGCAGTACTTC. This encodes CSARDWQGYEQYF.

The chain carries TRBV20-1 and TRBJ1-6; D is perhaps TRBD1 (5 bases). This CDR3 has 15 residues. Trimming left V 0 bases short and J 9 bases short, with 15 bases between. Germline V lookup: CDR1 DFQATT, CDR2 SNEGSKA (reference sequence). CDR3 in DNA: TGCAGTGCTAGAGATGAGTCGCGAGGGGTTTCACCCCTCCACTTT. It encodes CSARDESRGVSPLHF.